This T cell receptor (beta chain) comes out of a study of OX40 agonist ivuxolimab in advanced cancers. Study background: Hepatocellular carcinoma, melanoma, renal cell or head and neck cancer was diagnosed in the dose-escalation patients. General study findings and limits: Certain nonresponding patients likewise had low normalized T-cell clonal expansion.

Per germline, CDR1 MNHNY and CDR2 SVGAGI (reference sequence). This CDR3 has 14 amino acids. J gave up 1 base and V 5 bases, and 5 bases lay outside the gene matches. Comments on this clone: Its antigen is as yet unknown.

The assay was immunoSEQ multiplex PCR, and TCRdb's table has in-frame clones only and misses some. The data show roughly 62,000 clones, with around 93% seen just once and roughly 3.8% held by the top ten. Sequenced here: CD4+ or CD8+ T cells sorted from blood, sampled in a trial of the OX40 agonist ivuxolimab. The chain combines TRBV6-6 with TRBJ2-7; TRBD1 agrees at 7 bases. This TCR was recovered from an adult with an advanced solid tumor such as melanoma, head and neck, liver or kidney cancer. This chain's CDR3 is CASSPGTASYEQYF. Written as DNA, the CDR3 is TGTGCCAGCAGTCCCGGGACAGCATCCTACGAGCAGTACTTC.